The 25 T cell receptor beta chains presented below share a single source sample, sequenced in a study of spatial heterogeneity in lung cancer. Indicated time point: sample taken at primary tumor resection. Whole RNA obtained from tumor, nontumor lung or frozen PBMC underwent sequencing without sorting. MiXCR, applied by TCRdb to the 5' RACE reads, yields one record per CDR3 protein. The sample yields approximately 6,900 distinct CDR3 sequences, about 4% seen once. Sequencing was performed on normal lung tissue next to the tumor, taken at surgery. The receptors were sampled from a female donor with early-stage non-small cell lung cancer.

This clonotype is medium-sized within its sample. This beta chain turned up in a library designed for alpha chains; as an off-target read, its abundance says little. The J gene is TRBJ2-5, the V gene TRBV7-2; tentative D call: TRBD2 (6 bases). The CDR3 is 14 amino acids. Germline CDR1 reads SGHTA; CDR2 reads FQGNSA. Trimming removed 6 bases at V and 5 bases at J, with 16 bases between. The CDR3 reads CASSSFGAGETQYF. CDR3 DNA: TGTGCCAGCAGTTCCTTCGGGGCGGGGGAGACCCAGTACTTC.

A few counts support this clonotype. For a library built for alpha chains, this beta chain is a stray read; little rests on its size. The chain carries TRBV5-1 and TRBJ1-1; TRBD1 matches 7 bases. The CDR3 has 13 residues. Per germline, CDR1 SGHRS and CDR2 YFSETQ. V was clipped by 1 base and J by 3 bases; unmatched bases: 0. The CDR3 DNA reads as TGCGCCAGCAGCTTGACAGGGGACACTGAAGCTTTCTTT. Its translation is CASSLTGDTEAFF.

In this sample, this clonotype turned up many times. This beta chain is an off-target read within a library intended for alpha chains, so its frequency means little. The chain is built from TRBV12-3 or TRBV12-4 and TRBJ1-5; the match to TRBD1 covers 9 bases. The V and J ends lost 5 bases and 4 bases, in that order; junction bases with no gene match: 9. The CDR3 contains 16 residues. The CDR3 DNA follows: TGTGCCAGCAGTAAGCGGGACAGGGTAGTAAATCAGCCCCAGCATTTT. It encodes CASSKRDRVVNQPQHF.

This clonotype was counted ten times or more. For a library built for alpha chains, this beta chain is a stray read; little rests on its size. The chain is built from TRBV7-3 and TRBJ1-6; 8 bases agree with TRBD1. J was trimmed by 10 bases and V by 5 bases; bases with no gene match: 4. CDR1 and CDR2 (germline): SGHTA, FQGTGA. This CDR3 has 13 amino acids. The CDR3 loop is CASSPGGRSPLHF. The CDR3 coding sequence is TGTGCCAGCAGCCCAGGGGGCAGGTCACCCCTCCACTTT.

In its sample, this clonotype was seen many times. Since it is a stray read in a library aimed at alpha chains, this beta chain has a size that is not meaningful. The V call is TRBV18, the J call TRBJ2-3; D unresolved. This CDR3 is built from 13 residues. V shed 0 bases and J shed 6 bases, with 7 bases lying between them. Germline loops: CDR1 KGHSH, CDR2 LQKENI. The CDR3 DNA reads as TGTGCCAGCTCACCACCAGCCAGGGATACGCAGTATTTT. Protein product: CASSPPARDTQYF.

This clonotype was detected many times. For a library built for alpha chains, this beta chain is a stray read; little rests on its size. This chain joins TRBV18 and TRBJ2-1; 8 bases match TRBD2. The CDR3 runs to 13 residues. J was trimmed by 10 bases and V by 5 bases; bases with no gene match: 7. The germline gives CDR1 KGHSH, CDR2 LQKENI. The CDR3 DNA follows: TGTGCCAGCTCAGACGGGGGGGCCCCGGAGCAGTTCTTC. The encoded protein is CASSDGGAPEQFF.

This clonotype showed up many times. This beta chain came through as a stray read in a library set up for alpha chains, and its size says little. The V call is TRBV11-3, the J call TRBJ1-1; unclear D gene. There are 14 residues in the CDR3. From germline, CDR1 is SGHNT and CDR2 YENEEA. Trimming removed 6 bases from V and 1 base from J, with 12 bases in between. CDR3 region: CASSQYGENTEAFF. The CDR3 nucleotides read TGTGCCAGCAGTCAATACGGGGAGAACACTGAAGCTTTCTTT.

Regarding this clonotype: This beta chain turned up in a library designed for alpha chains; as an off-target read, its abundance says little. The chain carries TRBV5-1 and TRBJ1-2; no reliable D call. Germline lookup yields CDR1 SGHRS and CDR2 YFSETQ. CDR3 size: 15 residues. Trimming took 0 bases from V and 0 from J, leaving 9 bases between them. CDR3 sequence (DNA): TGCGCCAGCAGCTTGGGGCAGACTTCTAACTATGGCTACACCTTC. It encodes CASSLGQTSNYGYTF.

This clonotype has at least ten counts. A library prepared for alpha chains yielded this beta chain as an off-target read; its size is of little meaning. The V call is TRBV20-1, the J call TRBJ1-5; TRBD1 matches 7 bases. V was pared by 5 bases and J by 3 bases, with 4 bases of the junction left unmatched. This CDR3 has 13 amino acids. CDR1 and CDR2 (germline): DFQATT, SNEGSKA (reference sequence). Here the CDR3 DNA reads TGCAGTGCTTCCGAGGGGGCCAATCAGCCCCAGCATTTT. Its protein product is CSASEGANQPQHF.

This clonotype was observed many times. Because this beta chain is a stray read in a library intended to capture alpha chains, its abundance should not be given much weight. CDR3 sequence (DNA): TGCAGCGGTGTCAGGGCAGGGCGTGATACTGAAGCTTTCTTT. Encoded protein: CSGVRAGRDTEAFF. The rearrangement uses TRBV29-1 and TRBJ1-1; possibly TRBD1 for D (5 bases). CDR1 SQVTM and CDR2 ANQGSEA come from the germline V gene. Trimming left V 7 bases short and J 5 bases short, with 20 bases between. The CDR3 is 14 amino acids.

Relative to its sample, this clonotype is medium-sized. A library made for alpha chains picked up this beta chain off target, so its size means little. The CDR3 DNA reads as TGCGCCAGCAGCCAAGTGGCGGCGCCCCGCCCCGGAGAGACCCAGTACTTC. Translation gives CASSQVAAPRPGETQYF. The V gene is TRBV4-1, the J gene TRBJ2-5; D is unclear. Between the trimmed V and J ends, which lost 1 base and 4 bases, there was a span of 19 bases. This CDR3 has 17 residues. Germline-derived CDR1 and CDR2 are MGHRA and YSYEKL.

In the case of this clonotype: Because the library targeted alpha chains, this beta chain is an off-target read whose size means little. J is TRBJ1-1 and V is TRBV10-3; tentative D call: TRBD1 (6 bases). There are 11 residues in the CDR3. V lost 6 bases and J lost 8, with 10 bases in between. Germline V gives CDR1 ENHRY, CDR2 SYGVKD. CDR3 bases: TGTGCCATCAGCGAGACAGGAGAAGCTTTCTTT. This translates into CAISETGEAFF.

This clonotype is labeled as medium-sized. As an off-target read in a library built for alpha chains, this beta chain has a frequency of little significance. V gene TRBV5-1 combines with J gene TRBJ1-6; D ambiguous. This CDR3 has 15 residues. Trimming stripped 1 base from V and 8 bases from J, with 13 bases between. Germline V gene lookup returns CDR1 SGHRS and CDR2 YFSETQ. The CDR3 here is CASSLLPSLDSPLHF. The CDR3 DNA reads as TGCGCCAGCAGCTTGCTCCCTTCCCTGGATTCACCCCTCCACTTT. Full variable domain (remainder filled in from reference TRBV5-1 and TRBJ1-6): KAGVTQTPRYLIKTRGQQVTLSCSPISGHRSVSWYQQTPGQGLQFLFEYFSETQRNKGNFPGRFSGRQFSNSRSEMNVSTLELGDSALYLCASSLLPSLDSPLHFGNGTRLTVT.

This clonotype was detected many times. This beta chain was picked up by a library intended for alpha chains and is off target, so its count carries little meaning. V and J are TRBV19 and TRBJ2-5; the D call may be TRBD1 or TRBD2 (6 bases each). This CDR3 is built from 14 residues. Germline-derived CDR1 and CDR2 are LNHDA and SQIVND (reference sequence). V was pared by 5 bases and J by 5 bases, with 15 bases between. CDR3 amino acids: CASSERGRRETQYF. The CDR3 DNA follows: TGTGCCAGTAGTGAACGGGGGCGCAGGGAGACCCAGTACTTC. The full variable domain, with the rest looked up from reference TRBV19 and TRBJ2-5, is DGGITQSPKYLFRKEGQNVTLSCEQNLNHDAMYWYRQDPGQGLRLIYYSQIVNDFQKGDIAEGYSVSREKKESFPLTVTSAQKNPTAFYLCASSERGRRETQYFGPGTRLLVL.

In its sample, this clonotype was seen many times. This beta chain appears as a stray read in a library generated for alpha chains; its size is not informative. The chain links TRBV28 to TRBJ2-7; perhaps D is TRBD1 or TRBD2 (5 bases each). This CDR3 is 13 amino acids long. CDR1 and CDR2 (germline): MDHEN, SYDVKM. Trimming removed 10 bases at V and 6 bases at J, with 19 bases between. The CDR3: CAIHPWGRGEQYF. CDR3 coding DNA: TGTGCCATCCACCCTTGGGGACGCGGCGAGCAGTACTTC.

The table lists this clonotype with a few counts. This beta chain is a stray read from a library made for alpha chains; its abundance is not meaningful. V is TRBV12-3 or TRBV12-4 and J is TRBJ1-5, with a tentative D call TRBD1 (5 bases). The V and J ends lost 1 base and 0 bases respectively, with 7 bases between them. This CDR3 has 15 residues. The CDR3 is CASSLVGGSNQPQHF. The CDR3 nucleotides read TGTGCCAGCAGTTTAGTTGGGGGTAGCAATCAGCCCCAGCATTTT.

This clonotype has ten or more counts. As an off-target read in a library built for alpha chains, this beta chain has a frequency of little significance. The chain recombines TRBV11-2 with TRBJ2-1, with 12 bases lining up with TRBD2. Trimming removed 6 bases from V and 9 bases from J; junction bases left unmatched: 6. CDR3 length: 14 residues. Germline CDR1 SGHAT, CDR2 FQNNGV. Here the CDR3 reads CASRKLAGGLEQFF. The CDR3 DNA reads TGTGCCAGCAGGAAACTAGCGGGGGGTCTTGAGCAGTTCTTC. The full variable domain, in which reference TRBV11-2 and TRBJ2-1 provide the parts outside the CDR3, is EAGVAQSPRYKIIEKRQSVAFWCNPISGHATLYWYQQILGQGPKLLIQFQNNGVVDDSQLPKDRFSAERLKGVDSTLKIQPAKLEDSAVYLCASRKLAGGLEQFFGPGTRLTVL.

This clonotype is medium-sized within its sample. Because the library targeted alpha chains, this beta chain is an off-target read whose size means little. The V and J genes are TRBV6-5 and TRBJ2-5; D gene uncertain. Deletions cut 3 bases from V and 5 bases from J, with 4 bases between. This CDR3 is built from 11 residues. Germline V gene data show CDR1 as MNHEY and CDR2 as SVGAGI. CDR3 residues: CASSYRETQYF. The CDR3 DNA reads TGTGCCAGCAGTTATAGGGAGACCCAGTACTTC.

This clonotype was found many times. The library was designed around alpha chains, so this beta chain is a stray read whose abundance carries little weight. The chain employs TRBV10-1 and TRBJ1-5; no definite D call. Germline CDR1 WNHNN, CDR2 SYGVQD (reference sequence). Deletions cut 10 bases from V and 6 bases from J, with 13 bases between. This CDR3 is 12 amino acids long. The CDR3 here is CANTRVLQPQHF. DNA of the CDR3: TGCGCCAACACGAGGGTCCTTCAGCCCCAGCATTTT.

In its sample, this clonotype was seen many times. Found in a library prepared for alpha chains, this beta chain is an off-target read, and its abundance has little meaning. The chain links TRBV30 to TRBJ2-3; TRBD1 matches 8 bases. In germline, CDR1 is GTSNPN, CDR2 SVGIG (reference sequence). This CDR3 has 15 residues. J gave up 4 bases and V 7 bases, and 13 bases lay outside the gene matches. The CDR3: CAFSRGTGVSDTQYF. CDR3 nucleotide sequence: TGTGCCTTCTCCCGGGGGACAGGCGTCTCAGATACGCAGTATTTT.

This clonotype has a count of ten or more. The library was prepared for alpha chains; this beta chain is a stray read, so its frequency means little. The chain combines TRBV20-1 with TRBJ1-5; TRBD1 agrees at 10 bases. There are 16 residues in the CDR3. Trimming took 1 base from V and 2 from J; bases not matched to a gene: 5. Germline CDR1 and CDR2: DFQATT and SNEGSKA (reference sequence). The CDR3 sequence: CSARARQGAGNQPQHF. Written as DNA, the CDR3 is TGCAGTGCTAGAGCCCGACAGGGGGCGGGCAATCAGCCCCAGCATTTT.

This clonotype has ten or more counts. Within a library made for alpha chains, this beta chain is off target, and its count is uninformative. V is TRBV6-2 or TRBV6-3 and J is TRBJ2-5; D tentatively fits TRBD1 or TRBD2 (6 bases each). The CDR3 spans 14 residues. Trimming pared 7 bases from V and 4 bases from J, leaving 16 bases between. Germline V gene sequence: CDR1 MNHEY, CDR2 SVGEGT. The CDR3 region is CASTQRVGGETQYF. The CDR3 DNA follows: TGTGCCAGCACCCAGCGGGTAGGGGGAGAGACCCAGTACTTC.

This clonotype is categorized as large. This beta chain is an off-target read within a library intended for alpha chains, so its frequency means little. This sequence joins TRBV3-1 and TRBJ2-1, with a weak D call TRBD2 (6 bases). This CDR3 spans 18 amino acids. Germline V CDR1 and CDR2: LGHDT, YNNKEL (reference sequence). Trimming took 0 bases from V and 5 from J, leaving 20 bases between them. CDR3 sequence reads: CASSQEGGIGTGHNEQFF. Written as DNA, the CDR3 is TGTGCCAGCAGCCAAGAGGGGGGAATTGGTACGGGGCACAATGAGCAGTTCTTC.

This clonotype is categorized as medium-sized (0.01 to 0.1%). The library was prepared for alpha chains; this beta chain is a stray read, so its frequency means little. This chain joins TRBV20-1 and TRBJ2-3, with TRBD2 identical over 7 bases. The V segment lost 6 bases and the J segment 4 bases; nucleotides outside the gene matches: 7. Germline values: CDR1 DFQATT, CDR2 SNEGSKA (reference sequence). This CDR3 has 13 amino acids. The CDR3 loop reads CSAPVSGADTQYF. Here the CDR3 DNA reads TGCAGTGCCCCAGTAAGCGGGGCAGATACGCAGTATTTT.

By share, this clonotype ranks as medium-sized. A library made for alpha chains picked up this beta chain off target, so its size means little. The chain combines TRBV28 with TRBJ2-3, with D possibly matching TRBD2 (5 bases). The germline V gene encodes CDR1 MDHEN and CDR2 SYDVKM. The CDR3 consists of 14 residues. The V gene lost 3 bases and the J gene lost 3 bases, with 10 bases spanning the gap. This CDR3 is CASSFLAGTDTQYF. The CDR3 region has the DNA TGTGCCAGCAGTTTTCTAGCTGGTACAGATACGCAGTATTTT.